These 18 T cell receptor beta chains were all obtained from the same sample, sequenced in a study of OX40 agonist ivuxolimab in advanced cancers. Profiled with immunoSEQ multiplex PCR; TCRdb holds only in-frame clones, not every one. The sample lists approximately 10,000 clones; 70% to 80% were seen once. The sequencing used CD4+ or CD8+ T cells sorted from blood, collected in a trial of the OX40 agonist ivuxolimab. Receptor source: an adult with an advanced solid tumor such as melanoma, head and neck, liver or kidney cancer.

V usage is TRBV7-9 and J usage is TRBJ2-7; TRBD1 matches at 8 bases. This CDR3 spans 16 amino acids. The germline gives CDR1 SEHNR, CDR2 FQNEAQ (reference sequence). Losses at the gene ends were 5 bases for V and 6 bases for J; bases not matched to a gene: 15. The CDR3 reads CASSGTRTGKSSEQYF. The CDR3 coding sequence is TGTGCCAGCAGCGGCACCAGGACAGGGAAGTCGAGCGAGCAGTACTTC.

The chain links TRBV7-9 to TRBJ2-3, with unresolved D. From germline, CDR1 is SEHNR and CDR2 FQNEAQ (reference sequence). The CDR3 runs to 14 residues. The V gene lost 5 bases and the J gene lost 4 bases, with 13 bases spanning the gap. In nucleotides, the CDR3 is TGTGCCAGCAGCCCCTCAGGTGGGTCAGATACGCAGTATTTT. It translates to CASSPSGGSDTQYF.

This chain connects TRBV5-4 to TRBJ2-2; 7 nucleotides align to TRBD1. V lost 0 bases and J lost 2; bases outside the gene matches: 4. Germline V CDR1 and CDR2: SGHNT, YYREEE (reference sequence). CDR3 size: 16 residues. Here the CDR3 DNA reads TGTGCCAGCAGCTTGGGTTCAGGGGGAAACACCGGGGAGCTGTTTTTT. It codes for CASSLGSGGNTGELFF.

This chain uses TRBV6-4 with TRBJ2-2; the match to TRBD2 covers 10 bases. The junction had 1 base not matched to a gene; V was cut back by 0 bases and J by 6 bases. The CDR3 runs to 15 residues. Per germline, CDR1 MRHNA and CDR2 SNTAGT. The CDR3 coding sequence is TGTGCCAGCAGTGACTCAGCGGGGGGGCCCGGGGAGCTGTTTTTT. It codes for CASSDSAGGPGELFF.

The chain has TRBV28 and TRBJ1-2; D is unresolved. The germline V and J ends were trimmed by 7 bases and 8 bases, with 14 bases remaining between them. Germline V gives CDR1 MDHEN, CDR2 SYDVKM. CDR3 size: 12 residues. DNA of the CDR3: TGTGCCAGCAAGGTAGACTTGGGGGGCTACACCTTC. Its translation: CASKVDLGGYTF.

The J gene is TRBJ2-7, the V gene TRBV21-1. TRBV21-1 is assigned pseudogene status. There are 14 residues in the CDR3. CDR3 nucleotide sequence: TGTGCCAGCAGTACAGCTCAAGCATGGGGCGAGCAGTACTTC. Protein sequence: CASSTAQAWGEQYF.

The chain links TRBV5-8 to TRBJ2-7; 7 nucleotides match TRBD1. Germline V gene lookup returns CDR1 SGHTS and CDR2 YDEGEE. The CDR3 is made up of 16 amino acids. The junction had 13 bases not matched to a gene; V was cut back by 4 bases and J by 3 bases. CDR3 sequence reads: CASSNRHRPGGYEQYF. DNA of the CDR3: TGTGCCAGCAGCAATAGACACAGGCCAGGGGGCTACGAGCAGTACTTC.

This chain uses TRBV11-1 with TRBJ1-1; D is perhaps TRBD1 (5 bases). The CDR3 is 15 residues long. Germline V gives CDR1 SGHAT, CDR2 FQDESV (reference sequence). Trimming removed 5 bases from V and 3 bases from J, with 16 bases in between. DNA for the CDR3: TGTGCCAGCAGCCATTCCGGGACTCGGGACACTGAAGCTTTCTTT. Encoded protein: CASSHSGTRDTEAFF. Complete variable domain (other parts from reference TRBV11-1 and TRBJ1-1): EAEVAQSPRYKITEKSQAVAFWCDPISGHATLYWYRQILGQGPELLVQFQDESVVDDSQLPKDRFSAERLKGVDSTLKIQPAELGDSAMYLCASSHSGTRDTEAFFGQGTRLTVV.

J is TRBJ1-1 and V is TRBV11-2, with D possibly matching TRBD1 (6 bases). Germline V gene data show CDR1 as SGHAT and CDR2 as FQNNGV. CDR3 length equals 12 residues. The V end lost 5 bases, the J end lost 10 bases, and 14 bases lay between the germline ends. The CDR3 loop is CASSPTGTTAFF. CDR3 DNA: TGTGCCAGCAGCCCCACGGGGACAACAGCTTTCTTT.

The chain joins TRBV7-2 to TRBJ2-5, with no clear D. The J call may be incorrect, as the DNA end agrees better with TRBJ2-7. Germline V gene sequence: CDR1 SGHTA, CDR2 FQGNSA. The CDR3 has 13 residues. The CDR3, as DNA: TGTGCCAGCAGCTTGGCTGGCCTTTACGAGCAGTACTTC. This codes for CASSLAGLYEQYF.

This clone was observed once. The rearrangement joins TRBV6-6 to TRBJ2-1; TRBD2 matches 10 bases. J was trimmed by 5 bases and V by 6 bases; bases with no gene match: 4. This CDR3 has 14 amino acids. CDR1 MNHNY and CDR2 SVGAGI come from the germline V gene (reference sequence). CDR3 loop: CASSLAGGNNEQFF. Here the CDR3 DNA reads TGTGCCAGCAGCTTAGCGGGGGGAAACAATGAGCAGTTCTTC.

The chain couples TRBV6-4 to TRBJ2-6; TRBD1 is a possible D gene (5 bases). The CDR3 is 15 residues long. Trimming pared 5 bases from V and 5 bases from J, leaving 13 bases between. Germline V gene data show CDR1 as MRHNA and CDR2 as SNTAGT. CDR3 DNA: TGTGCCAGCAGTTACAGGCCGTTAAGGGCCAACGTCCTGACTTTC. It yields the protein CASSYRPLRANVLTF.

The V and J genes are TRBV6-6 and TRBJ1-5, with D tentatively TRBD1 (6 bases). The V and J ends lost 5 bases and 9 bases respectively, with 14 bases between them. Germline assignment: CDR1 MNHNY and CDR2 SVGAGI (reference sequence). The CDR3 is 13 residues long. The CDR3 sequence is CASSLAGALPQHF. In nucleotides, the CDR3 is TGTGCCAGCAGTCTGGCGGGGGCCCTGCCCCAGCATTTT.

V usage is TRBV27 and J usage is TRBJ2-7, with no clear D. The germline gives CDR1 MNHEY, CDR2 SMNVEV (reference sequence). V was shortened by 8 bases and J by 4 bases, with 18 bases between the two germline ends. The CDR3 has 14 amino acids. CDR3 sequence reads: CASPPSEGPYEQYF. The CDR3 DNA follows: TGTGCCAGCCCCCCGTCAGAAGGGCCTTACGAGCAGTACTTC.

V is TRBV7-9 and J is TRBJ1-1; D is uncertain. V dropped 0 bases and J dropped 0 bases, with 11 bases sitting between them. Germline values: CDR1 SEHNR, CDR2 FQNEAQ (reference sequence). The CDR3 has 16 amino acids. The CDR3 protein is CASSLAGSGVNTEAFF. In nucleotides, the CDR3 is TGTGCCAGCAGCTTAGCAGGGAGCGGGGTGAACACTGAAGCTTTCTTT.

V usage is TRBV14 and J usage is TRBJ1-1; 10 bases fit TRBD1. This CDR3 has 16 residues. Germline assignment: CDR1 SGHDN and CDR2 FVKESK. The trim removed 1 base at V and 8 bases at J, leaving 10 bases unmatched. The CDR3 DNA is TGTGCCAGCAGCCAAGTTGGGACAGGGGTACAGGGGGAAGCTTTCTTT. Its protein is CASSQVGTGVQGEAFF.

This chain uses TRBV29-1 with TRBJ2-7; no reliable D call. The germline gives CDR1 SQVTM, CDR2 ANQGSEA. CDR3 length: 11 residues. V dropped 7 bases and J dropped 0 bases, with 7 bases sitting between them. The CDR3 loop is CSGTDSYEQYF. The DNA of the CDR3 is TGCAGCGGGACGGACTCCTACGAGCAGTACTTC.

This clone rates as large. V is TRBV7-9 and J is TRBJ2-7; weak D call: TRBD1 (6 bases). Germline V gene data show CDR1 as SEHNR and CDR2 as FQNEAQ (reference sequence). The CDR3 has 14 amino acids. Between the trimmed V and J ends, which lost 3 bases and 2 bases, there was a span of 11 bases. CDR3 DNA: TGTGCCAGCAGCTTGGTCCAGGGGCCCTACGAGCAGTACTTC. Translation: CASSLVQGPYEQYF.